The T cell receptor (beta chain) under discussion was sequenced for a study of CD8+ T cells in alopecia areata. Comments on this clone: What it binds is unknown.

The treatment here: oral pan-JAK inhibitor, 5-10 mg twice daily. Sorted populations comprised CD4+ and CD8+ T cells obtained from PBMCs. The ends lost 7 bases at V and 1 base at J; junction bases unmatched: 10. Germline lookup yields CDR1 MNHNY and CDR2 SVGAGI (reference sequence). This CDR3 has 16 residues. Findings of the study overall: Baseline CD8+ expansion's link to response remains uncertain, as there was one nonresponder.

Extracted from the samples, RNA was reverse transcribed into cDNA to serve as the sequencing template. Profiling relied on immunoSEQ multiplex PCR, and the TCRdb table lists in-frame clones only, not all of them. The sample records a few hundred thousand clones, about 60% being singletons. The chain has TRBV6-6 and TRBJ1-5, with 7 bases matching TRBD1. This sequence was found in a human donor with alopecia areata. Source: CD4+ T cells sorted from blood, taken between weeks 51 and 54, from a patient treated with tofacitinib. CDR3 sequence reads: CASKTTGEISNQPQHF. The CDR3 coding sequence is TGTGCCAGCAAGACCACAGGGGAAATAAGCAATCAGCCCCAGCATTTT.